This T cell receptor (beta chain) stems from a study of spatial heterogeneity in lung cancer. Time point defined: sample taken at primary tumor resection. Material for sequencing was whole RNA from tumor, nontumor lung or frozen PBMC, left unsorted. In germline, CDR1 is DFQATT, CDR2 SNEGSKA (reference sequence). This CDR3 is 14 amino acids long. With V trimmed by 6 bases and J by 3 bases, 10 bases remained unmatched. Study-level results: Relative to follow-up, resection was when ubiquitous expanded tumor TCRs appeared more in blood.

This clonotype was counted between two and nine times. Its antigen is unknown. All TCR cDNA molecules were individually tagged with a unique molecular identifier. TCRdb itself ran the 5' RACE reads through MiXCR, one entry per CDR3 protein. The sample lists about 56,000 distinct CDR3 sequences, around 8.2% occurring once. This clonotype originated in a female donor with early-stage non-small cell lung cancer. The chain combines TRBV20-1 with TRBJ2-7; 8 bases are shared with TRBD1. The source material was PBMCs, sampled at surgery. The CDR3, as DNA: TGCAGTGCCCTGAGGGACAGGTTTAGCTACGAGCAGTACTTC. Translation gives CSALRDRFSYEQYF.